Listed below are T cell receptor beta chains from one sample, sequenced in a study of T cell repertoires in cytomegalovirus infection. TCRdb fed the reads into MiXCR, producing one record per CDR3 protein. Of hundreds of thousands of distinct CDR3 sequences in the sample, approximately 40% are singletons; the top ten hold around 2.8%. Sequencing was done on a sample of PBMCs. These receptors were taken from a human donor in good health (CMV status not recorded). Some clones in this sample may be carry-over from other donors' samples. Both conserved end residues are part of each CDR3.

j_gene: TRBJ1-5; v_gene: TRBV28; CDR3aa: CASSSEWADINQPQHF
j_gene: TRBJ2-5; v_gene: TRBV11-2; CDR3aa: CASSFLFGGIEETQYF
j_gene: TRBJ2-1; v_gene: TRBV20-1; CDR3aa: CSARRLAGGEEQFF
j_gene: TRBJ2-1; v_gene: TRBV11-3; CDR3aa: CASSLGPARYNEQFF
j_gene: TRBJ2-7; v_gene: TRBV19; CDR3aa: CASSNRDGSYEQYF
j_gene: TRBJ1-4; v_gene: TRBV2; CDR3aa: CASSADRTGKLFF
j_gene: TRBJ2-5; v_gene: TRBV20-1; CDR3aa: CSARMAGGKETQYF
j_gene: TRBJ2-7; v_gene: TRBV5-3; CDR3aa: CASSLDLLGTGHEQYF
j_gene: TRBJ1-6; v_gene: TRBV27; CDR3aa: CASSLVVPYNSPLHF
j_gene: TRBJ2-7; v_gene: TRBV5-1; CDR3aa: CASSLPAGVEQYF
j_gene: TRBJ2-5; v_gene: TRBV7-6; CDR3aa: CASSLADLAETQYF
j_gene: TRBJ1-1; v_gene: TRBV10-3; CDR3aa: CAISPGGLNTEAFF
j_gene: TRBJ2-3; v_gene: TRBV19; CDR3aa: CASSPSGESAHGDTQYF
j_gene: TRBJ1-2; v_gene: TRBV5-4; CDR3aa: CASSFRGGGGYTF
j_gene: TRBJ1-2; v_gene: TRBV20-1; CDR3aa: CSAKKSALQGSGANYGYTF
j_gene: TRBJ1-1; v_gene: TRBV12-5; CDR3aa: CASGLVTPGQGHTEAFF
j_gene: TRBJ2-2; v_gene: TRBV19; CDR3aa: CASSTIGLAGGGNTGELFF
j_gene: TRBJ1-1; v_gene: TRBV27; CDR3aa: CASSPLHGNTEAFF
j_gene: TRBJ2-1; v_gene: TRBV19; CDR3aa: CASSIQGVSNEQFF
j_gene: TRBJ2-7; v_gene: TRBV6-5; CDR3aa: CASSYSADRAYEQYF
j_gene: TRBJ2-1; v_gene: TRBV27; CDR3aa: CASSFEGQGHEQFF
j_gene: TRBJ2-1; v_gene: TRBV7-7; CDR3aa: CASSPSLAANYNEQFF
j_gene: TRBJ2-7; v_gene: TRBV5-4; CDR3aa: CASSLAFPGTHSYEQYF
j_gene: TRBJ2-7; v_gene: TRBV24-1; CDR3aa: CATSTRDSYEQYF
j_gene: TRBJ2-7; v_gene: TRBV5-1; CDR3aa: CASSFSGGSGYEQYF
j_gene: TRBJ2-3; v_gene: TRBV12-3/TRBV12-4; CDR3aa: CASPLNPRPDF
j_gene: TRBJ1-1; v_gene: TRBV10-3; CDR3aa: CAISAGQMGVEAFF
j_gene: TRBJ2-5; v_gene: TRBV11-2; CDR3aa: CASSVHRGRETQYF
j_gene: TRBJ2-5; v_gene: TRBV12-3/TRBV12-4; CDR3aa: CASSQSDGGASRETQYF
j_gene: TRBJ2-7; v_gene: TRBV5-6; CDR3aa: CASSLAFGSVYEQYF
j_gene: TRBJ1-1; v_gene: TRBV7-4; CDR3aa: CASSLETWDTEAFF
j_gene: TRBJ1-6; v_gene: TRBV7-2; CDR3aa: CASSRAGGGGANSPLHF
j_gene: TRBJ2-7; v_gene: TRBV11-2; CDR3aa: CASSLGDSRKYF
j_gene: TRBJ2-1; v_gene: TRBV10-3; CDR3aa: CAMAAGTYNEQFF
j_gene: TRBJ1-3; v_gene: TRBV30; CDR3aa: CAWSATGTGNTIYF
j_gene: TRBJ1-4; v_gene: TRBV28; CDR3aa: CASSRPATNEKLFF
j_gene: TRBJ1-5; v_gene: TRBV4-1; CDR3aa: CASSQDGDLAHQPQHF
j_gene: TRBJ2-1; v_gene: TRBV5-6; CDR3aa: CASSFTDNNEQFF
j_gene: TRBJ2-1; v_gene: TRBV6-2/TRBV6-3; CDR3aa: CASSYRGHINEQFF
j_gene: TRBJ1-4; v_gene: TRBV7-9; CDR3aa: CASSAGTVDEKLFF
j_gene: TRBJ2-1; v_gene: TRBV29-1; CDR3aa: CSVSIGRTYNEQFF
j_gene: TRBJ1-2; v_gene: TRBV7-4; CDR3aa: CASSTHDYGYTF
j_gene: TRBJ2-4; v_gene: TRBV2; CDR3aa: CASVPDILAKNIQYF
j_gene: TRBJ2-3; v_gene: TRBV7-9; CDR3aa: CASSQPPGPVDTDTQYF
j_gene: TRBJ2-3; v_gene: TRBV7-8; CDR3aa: CASVPGTAYTDTQYF
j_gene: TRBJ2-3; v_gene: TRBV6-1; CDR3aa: CASSELAGGHIDTQYF
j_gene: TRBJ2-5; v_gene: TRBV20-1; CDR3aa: CSARGAGQETQYF